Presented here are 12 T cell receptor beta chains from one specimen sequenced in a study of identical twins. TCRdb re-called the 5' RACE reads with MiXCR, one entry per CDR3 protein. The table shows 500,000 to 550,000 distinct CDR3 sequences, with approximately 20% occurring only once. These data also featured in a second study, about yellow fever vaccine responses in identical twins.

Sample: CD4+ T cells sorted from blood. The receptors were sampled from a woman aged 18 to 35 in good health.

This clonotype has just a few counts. The CDR3 spells CASTDAGTSGLTGELFF. In DNA, the CDR3 is TGTGCCAGCACCGACGCCGGGACTAGCGGTCTCACCGGGGAGCTGTTTTTT. The genes are TRBV7-9 and TRBJ2-2; TRBD2 aligns across 11 bases. Germline V gene sequence: CDR1 SEHNR, CDR2 FQNEAQ (reference sequence). This CDR3 is 17 amino acids long. With V trimmed by 7 bases and J by 4 bases, 11 bases remained unmatched.

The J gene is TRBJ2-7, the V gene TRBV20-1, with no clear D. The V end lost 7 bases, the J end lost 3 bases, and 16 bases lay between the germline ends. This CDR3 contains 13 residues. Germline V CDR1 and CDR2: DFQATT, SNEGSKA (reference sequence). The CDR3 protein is CSVCREGHYEQYV. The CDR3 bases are TGCAGTGTCTGTCGTGAAGGCCACTACGAGCAGTACGTC.

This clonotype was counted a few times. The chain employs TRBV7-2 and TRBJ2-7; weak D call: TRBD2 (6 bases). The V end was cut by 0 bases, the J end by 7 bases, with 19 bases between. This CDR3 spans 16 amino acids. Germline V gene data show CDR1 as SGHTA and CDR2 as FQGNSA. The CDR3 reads CASSLAYRDSLTEQYF. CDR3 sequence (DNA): TGTGCCAGCAGCTTAGCGTACCGGGACTCTCTCACGGAGCAGTACTTC.

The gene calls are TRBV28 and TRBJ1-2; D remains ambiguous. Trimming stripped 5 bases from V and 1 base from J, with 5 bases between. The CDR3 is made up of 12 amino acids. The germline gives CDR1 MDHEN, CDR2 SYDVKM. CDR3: CASSPVNYGYTF. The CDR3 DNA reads TGTGCCAGCAGTCCAGTTAACTATGGCTACACCTTC.

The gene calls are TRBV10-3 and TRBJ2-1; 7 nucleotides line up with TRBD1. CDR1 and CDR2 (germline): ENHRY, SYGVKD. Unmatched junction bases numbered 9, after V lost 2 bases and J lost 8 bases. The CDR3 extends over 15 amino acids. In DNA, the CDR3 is TGTGCCATCAGTGAGAGGGGGCCTAGCCTCGATGAGCAGTTCTTC. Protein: CAISERGPSLDEQFF.

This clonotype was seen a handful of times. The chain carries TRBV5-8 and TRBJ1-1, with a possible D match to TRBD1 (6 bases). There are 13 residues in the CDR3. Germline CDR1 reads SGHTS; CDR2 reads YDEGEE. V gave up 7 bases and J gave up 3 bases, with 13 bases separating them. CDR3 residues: CASDYRVHTEAFF. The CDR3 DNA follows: TGTGCCAGCGATTACAGGGTACACACTGAAGCTTTCTTT.

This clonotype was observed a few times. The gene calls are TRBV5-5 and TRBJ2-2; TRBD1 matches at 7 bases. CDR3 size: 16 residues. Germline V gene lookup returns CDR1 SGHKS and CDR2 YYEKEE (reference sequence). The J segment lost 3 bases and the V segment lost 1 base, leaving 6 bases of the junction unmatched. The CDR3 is CASSLLGGLDTGELFF. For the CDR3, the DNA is TGTGCCAGCAGCTTGCTAGGGGGCCTAGACACCGGGGAGCTGTTTTTT. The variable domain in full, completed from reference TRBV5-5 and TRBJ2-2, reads DAGVTQSPTHLIKTRGQQVTLRCSPISGHKSVSWYQQVLGQGPQFIFQYYEKEERGRGNFPDRFSARQFPNYSSELNVNALLLGDSALYLCASSLLGGLDTGELFFGEGSRLTVL.

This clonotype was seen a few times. Written as DNA, the CDR3 is TGTGCCAGCAGTTTTCGCCGATCGAACACCGGGGAGCTGTTTTTT. Residues: CASSFRRSNTGELFF. The J gene is TRBJ2-2, the V gene TRBV12-3 or TRBV12-4; D unclear. The CDR3 has 15 residues. V lost 3 bases and J 0 bases, leaving 8 bases between the germline ends.

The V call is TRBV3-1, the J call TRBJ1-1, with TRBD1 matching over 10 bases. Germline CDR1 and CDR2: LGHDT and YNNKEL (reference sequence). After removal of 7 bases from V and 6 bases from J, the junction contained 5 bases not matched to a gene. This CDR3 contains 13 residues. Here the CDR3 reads CASTPGQGPEAFF. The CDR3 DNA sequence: TGTGCCAGCACCCCGGGACAGGGGCCTGAAGCTTTCTTT.

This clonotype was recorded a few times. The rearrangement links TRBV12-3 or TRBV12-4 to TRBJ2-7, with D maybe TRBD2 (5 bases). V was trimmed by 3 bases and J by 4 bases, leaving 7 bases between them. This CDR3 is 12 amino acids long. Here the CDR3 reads CASSFGEYEQYV. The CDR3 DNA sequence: TGTGCCAGCAGTTTTGGGGAGTACGAGCAGTACGTC.

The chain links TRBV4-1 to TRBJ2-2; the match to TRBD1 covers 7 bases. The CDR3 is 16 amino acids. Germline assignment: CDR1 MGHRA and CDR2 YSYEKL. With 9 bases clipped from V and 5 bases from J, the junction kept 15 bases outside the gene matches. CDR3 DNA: TGCGCCAGTTCTCCCTCAAAGACAGGGAATACCGGGGAGCTGTTTTTT. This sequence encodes CASSPSKTGNTGELFF.

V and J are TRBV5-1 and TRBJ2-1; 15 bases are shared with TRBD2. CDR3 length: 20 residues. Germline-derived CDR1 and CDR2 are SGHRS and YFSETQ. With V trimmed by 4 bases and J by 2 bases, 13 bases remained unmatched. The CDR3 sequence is CASSPVPGLAGGLTYNEQFF. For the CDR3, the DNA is TGCGCCAGCAGCCCAGTCCCGGGACTAGCGGGGGGCCTAACCTACAATGAGCAGTTCTTC.